A single sample is the source of the 23 T cell receptor beta chains below, sequenced in a study of shared T cell receptors in the human thymus. Assay: immunoSEQ multiplex PCR; the TCRdb copy retains only in-frame clones and omits some. The repertoire holds about 380,000 clones, 85% to 95% seen once, with roughly 0.02% in the top ten. The sample consisted of thymocytes. The receptors were gathered from a human donor.

This clone was detected once. The V and J genes are TRBV10-1 and TRBJ1-2; D unresolved. V was shortened by 2 bases and J by 4 bases, with 8 bases between the two germline ends. CDR1 and CDR2 from the germline V gene are WNHNN and SYGVQD (reference sequence). The CDR3 contains 13 residues. The CDR3 loop reads CASSEPDTYGYTF. The CDR3 DNA reads TGCGCCAGCAGTGAGCCAGACACCTATGGCTACACCTTC.

The V and J genes are TRBV6-5 and TRBJ1-2, with D possibly matching TRBD1 (5 bases). Trimming shortened V by 0 bases and J by 5 bases, and 10 bases separated the two germline ends. The CDR3 is 14 amino acids. In germline, CDR1 is MNHEY, CDR2 SVGAGI. The CDR3 is CASSYSGGLYGYTF. The CDR3 DNA sequence: TGTGCCAGCAGTTACTCGGGGGGATTGTATGGCTACACCTTC.

This clone was observed a single time. In nucleotides, the CDR3 is TGCAGCGTTGGCACAGCCCGGGAGAAGGACAAAAACATTCAGTACTTC. Translated: CSVGTAREKDKNIQYF. The rearrangement links TRBV29-1 to TRBJ2-4; D is perhaps TRBD2 (6 bases). CDR3 length equals 16 residues. The germline gives CDR1 SQVTM, CDR2 ANQGSEA. V lost 4 bases and J lost 3, with 19 bases in between.

The chain combines TRBV21-1 with TRBJ2-1; the table's D call TRBD2 went unverified against the DNA. TRBV21-1 is a known pseudogene. This CDR3 contains 14 residues. In nucleotides, the CDR3 is TGTGCCAGCAGCAAAAAGCGTCGGTACAATGAGCAGTTCTTC. It translates to CASSKKRRYNEQFF.

The V call is TRBV28, the J call TRBJ2-7, with D hard to call. The CDR3 length is 15 residues. Germline V CDR1 and CDR2: MDHEN, SYDVKM. Trimming left V 6 bases short and J 2 bases short, with 17 bases between. The CDR3 protein is CASRRRARLTYEQYF. CDR3 nucleotide sequence: TGTGCCAGCAGAAGACGGGCGAGGTTGACCTACGAGCAGTACTTC.

This chain links TRBV14 with TRBJ1-4, with no clear D. The CDR3 is 12 amino acids. The germline CDR1 and CDR2 sequences are SGHDN and FVKESK. Trimming removed 1 base at V and 13 bases at J, with 10 bases between. The DNA of the CDR3 is TGTGCCAGCAGCCAAGCGCTCAGACGACTGTTTTTT. Translation: CASSQALRRLFF.

The chain links TRBV5-1 to TRBJ2-2; D perhaps matches TRBD1 (5 bases). Germline loops: CDR1 SGHRS, CDR2 YFSETQ. Deletions cut 5 bases from V and 0 bases from J, with 17 bases between. The CDR3 has 17 residues. Here the CDR3 reads CASSMNTPTANTGELFF. The CDR3 bases are TGCGCCAGCAGTATGAACACCCCGACAGCGAACACCGGGGAGCTGTTTTTT.

The chain carries TRBV6-1 and TRBJ1-1; maybe TRBD1 (6 bases). This CDR3 is 13 amino acids long. Trimming took off 8 bases at V and 2 bases at J, with 12 bases between the two ends. The germline gives CDR1 MNHNS, CDR2 SASEGT. Written as DNA, the CDR3 is TGTGCCAGCGGGGACATAACCAACACTGAAGCTTTCTTT. Translated: CASGDITNTEAFF.

The V and J genes are TRBV9 and TRBJ2-1; tentative D call: TRBD1 (5 bases). Germline V CDR1 and CDR2: SGDLS, YYNGEE. The CDR3 covers 16 residues. V lost 3 bases to trimming and J lost 7 bases, with 20 bases between them. The CDR3 sequence: CASSETRARPGNEQFF. The CDR3 DNA sequence: TGTGCCAGCAGCGAGACCAGGGCCCGCCCAGGGAATGAGCAGTTCTTC.

This sequence joins TRBV30 and TRBJ2-7; no clear D. Trimming shortened V by 3 bases and J by 2 bases, and 8 bases separated the two germline ends. CDR1 and CDR2 from the germline V gene are GTSNPN and SVGIG (reference sequence). There are 12 residues in the CDR3. The CDR3, as DNA: TGTGCCTGGAGCCTCGCTACCTACGAGCAGTACTTC. It yields the protein CAWSLATYEQYF.

This clone was recorded once. This chain links TRBV5-4 with TRBJ2-5; D uncertain. This CDR3 has 14 amino acids. CDR1 is SGHNT and CDR2 is YYREEE in the germline V gene (reference sequence). Trimming pared 0 bases from V and 4 bases from J, leaving 10 bases between. CDR3 DNA sequence: TGTGCCAGCAGCTTGGGGGGATGGGGAGAGACCCAGTACTTC. This gives the protein CASSLGGWGETQYF.

This clone was seen just once. The chain recombines TRBV10-2 with TRBJ2-7; D is perhaps TRBD1 or TRBD2 (5 bases each). The ends were cut back, 5 bases at V and 0 bases at J, with 8 bases in the middle. Germline loops: CDR1 WSHSY, CDR2 SAAADI. The CDR3 extends over 13 amino acids. In DNA form, the CDR3 reads TGCGCCAGCAGTTGGGACCCCTCCTACGAGCAGTACTTC. As protein: CASSWDPSYEQYF.

The CDR3 DNA reads TGCGCCAGCAGCCGGGACAGAGGTGAGCAGTTCTTC. Encoded protein: CASSRDRGEQFF. The V gene is TRBV5-1, the J gene TRBJ2-1, with 7 bases that match TRBD1. CDR3 length: 12 amino acids. CDR1 is SGHRS and CDR2 is YFSETQ in the germline V gene. V dropped 4 bases and J dropped 9; count of bases not matched to a gene: 4.

This chain joins TRBV4-1 and TRBJ2-5; D gene ambiguous. This CDR3 spans 14 amino acids. V lost 4 bases to trimming and J lost 5 bases, with 14 bases between them. Per the germline V gene, CDR1 is MGHRA and CDR2 is YSYEKL. This chain's CDR3 is CASSPPVPSETQYF. The CDR3 DNA follows: TGCGCCAGCAGCCCGCCTGTCCCAAGTGAGACCCAGTACTTC.

To note about this clone: At one boundary the junction diverges from the germline segment, which might be a read error. The chain links TRBV7-8 to TRBJ2-1; D is undetermined. Germline lookup yields CDR1 SGHVS and CDR2 FQNEAQ. The CDR3 contains 13 residues. CDR3 in DNA: TGTGCCAGCAGCGTAGCCGGACCGCCTGAGCAGTTCTTC. Translating gives CASSVAGPPEQFF.

The chain has TRBV28 and TRBJ1-2, with no clear D. Per germline, CDR1 MDHEN and CDR2 SYDVKM. V shed 4 bases and J shed 3 bases, with 12 bases lying between them. The CDR3 has 14 amino acids. The CDR3 is CASSSLTPYYGYTF. In nucleotides, the CDR3 is TGTGCCAGCAGTTCCCTCACACCGTACTATGGCTACACCTTC.

The chain recombines TRBV6-1 with TRBJ2-4; tentatively, D is TRBD2 (5 bases). CDR1 and CDR2 (germline): MNHNS, SASEGT. CDR3 length equals 17 residues. Trimming cost V 2 bases and J 4 bases, with 18 bases left between them. Here the CDR3 DNA reads TGTGCCAGCAGTGAACCTGGAGGTGCCGGATTAAAAAACATTCAGTACTTC. Amino acids: CASSEPGGAGLKNIQYF.

This sequence joins TRBV7-8 and TRBJ2-1; the D is unclear. CDR3 length: 14 amino acids. Germline values: CDR1 SGHVS, CDR2 FQNEAQ. Deletions cut 5 bases from V and 2 bases from J, with 10 bases between. The CDR3 reads CASSIRAPYNEQFF. Written as DNA, the CDR3 is TGTGCCAGCAGCATCCGGGCCCCCTACAATGAGCAGTTCTTC.

This clone was counted a few times. The chain combines TRBV28 with TRBJ2-7; 10 bases align to TRBD1. With V trimmed by 5 bases and J by 7 bases, 11 bases remained unmatched. This CDR3 region has 15 residues. CDR1 is MDHEN and CDR2 is SYDVKM in the germline V gene. The CDR3 loop is CASSRDRGEKREQYF. The CDR3 DNA is TGTGCCAGCAGTCGGGACAGGGGCGAGAAAAGGGAGCAGTACTTC.

J is TRBJ1-1 and V is TRBV30, with 10 bases fitting TRBD1. The CDR3 length is 17 residues. Trimming removed 1 base from V and 1 base from J; junction bases left unmatched: 9. Germline lookup yields CDR1 GTSNPN and CDR2 SVGIG (reference sequence). The CDR3 DNA follows: TGTGCCTGGAGTGCTCCCGGGGACAGGGGTAGGAACACTGAAGCTTTCTTT. Protein: CAWSAPGDRGRNTEAFF.

V gene TRBV5-6 combines with J gene TRBJ2-3, with D perhaps matching TRBD1 or TRBD2 (5 bases each). CDR1 and CDR2 from the germline V gene are SGHDT and YYEEEE. CDR3 length equals 16 residues. Deletions cut 1 base from V and 3 bases from J, with 15 bases between. CDR3 in amino acids: CASSLNPLGETDTQYF. The CDR3 DNA is TGTGCCAGCAGCTTGAACCCCCTGGGGGAGACAGATACGCAGTATTTT.

Only one count was recorded for this clone. This chain uses TRBV28 with TRBJ2-3; 8 bases are shared with TRBD2. V lost 0 bases and J lost 1; bases outside the gene matches: 3. The CDR3 loop spans 16 amino acids. CDR1 and CDR2 (germline): MDHEN, SYDVKM. The CDR3 bases are TGTGCCAGCAGTTTATGGTCGGGAGGGGGCACAGATACGCAGTATTTT. Its translation is CASSLWSGGGTDTQYF.

This clone was seen only once. The chain couples TRBV7-2 to TRBJ2-1; 8 bases agree with TRBD1. The CDR3 consists of 15 residues. Germline assignment: CDR1 SGHTA and CDR2 FQGNSA. The V gene end was trimmed by 5 bases and the J gene end by 7 bases; junction bases not matched to a gene: 10. The CDR3 nucleotides read TGTGCCAGCAGCAACGCGACAGGGGCGCGAAATGAGCAGTTCTTC. Translating gives CASSNATGARNEQFF.